Listed below are T cell receptor beta chains from one sample, sequenced in a study of OX40 agonist ivuxolimab in advanced cancers. Libraries were prepared by immunoSEQ multiplex PCR; TCRdb keeps only in-frame clonotypes and omits some of them. In the table there are over 60,000 clones, approximately 94% of which are singletons. Sequencing was performed on CD4+ or CD8+ T cells sorted from blood, taken in a trial of the OX40 agonist ivuxolimab. The receptors come from an adult with an advanced solid tumor such as melanoma, head and neck, liver or kidney cancer. Both conserved end residues are part of each CDR3. The order of the fields is CDR3 DNA, CDR3 protein, D gene, clone size, J gene, V gene. The D gene is left open where the match is weak. Only part of the rows carry a size: once, few, many, or a class if the clone is expanded.

CDR3nt: TGTGCCAGCACCCGACGGTTGACGGAGACCTACGAGCAGTACTTC
CDR3aa: CASTRRLTETYEQYF
d_gene: .
abundance: .
j_gene: TRBJ2-7
v_gene: TRBV21-1

CDR3nt: TGTGCCAGCAGTGTCGGGCAGGGGATTGGGCCCCAGCATTTT
CDR3aa: CASSVGQGIGPQHF
d_gene: .
abundance: .
j_gene: TRBJ1-5
v_gene: TRBV2

CDR3nt: TGCGCCAGCAGCTTGTACAGGGGGAACACTGAAGCTTTCTTT
CDR3aa: CASSLYRGNTEAFF
d_gene: TRBD1
abundance: once
j_gene: TRBJ1-1
v_gene: TRBV5-1

CDR3nt: TGTGCCAGCAGCTTTGGCGGGGTTCGCGAGCAGTACTTC
CDR3aa: CASSFGGVREQYF
d_gene: .
abundance: once
j_gene: TRBJ2-7
v_gene: TRBV5-4

CDR3nt: TGTGCCATCAGTGAAGGTGGCTACACCTTC
CDR3aa: CAISEGGYTF
d_gene: .
abundance: few
j_gene: TRBJ1-2
v_gene: TRBV10-3

CDR3nt: TGCAGCGTCAGGGGGAGCAATGAGCAGTTCTTC
CDR3aa: CSVRGSNEQFF
d_gene: TRBD1
abundance: .
j_gene: TRBJ2-1
v_gene: TRBV29-1

CDR3nt: TGCGCCAGCAGCCCGACTAGCTTATACAATGAGCAGTTCTTC
CDR3aa: CASSPTSLYNEQFF
d_gene: TRBD2
abundance: .
j_gene: TRBJ2-1
v_gene: TRBV5-1

CDR3nt: TGTGCCAGCAGCTTAGATCTGTACGACTCCTACGAGCAGTACTTC
CDR3aa: CASSLDLYDSYEQYF
d_gene: .
abundance: .
j_gene: TRBJ2-7
v_gene: TRBV7-6

CDR3nt: TGTGCCAGCAGCTTATCGGACAGGTCCTACGAGCAGTACTTC
CDR3aa: CASSLSDRSYEQYF
d_gene: TRBD1
abundance: .
j_gene: TRBJ2-7
v_gene: TRBV11-2

CDR3nt: TGTGCCAGCAGCCCAGGGACAGTGGGGGCAGAGACCCAGTACTTC
CDR3aa: CASSPGTVGAETQYF
d_gene: TRBD1
abundance: .
j_gene: TRBJ2-5
v_gene: TRBV7-9

CDR3nt: TGCGCCAGCAGCTTGGCCCCATATGACAGGGACTCCTACAATGAGCAGTTCTTC
CDR3aa: CASSLAPYDRDSYNEQFF
d_gene: TRBD1
abundance: .
j_gene: TRBJ2-1
v_gene: TRBV5-1

CDR3nt: TGCAGTGCTAGAGTTGACTACGAGCAGTACTTC
CDR3aa: CSARVDYEQYF
d_gene: .
abundance: .
j_gene: TRBJ2-7
v_gene: TRBV20-1

CDR3nt: TGTGCTAGCAGCCCTATTGAGATGAACACTGAAGCTTTCTTT
CDR3aa: CASSPIEMNTEAFF
d_gene: .
abundance: .
j_gene: TRBJ1-1
v_gene: TRBV7-7

CDR3nt: TGTGCCAGCAGCCCCGGGTCAGGGGAGTACACCGGGGAGCTGTTTTTT
CDR3aa: CASSPGSGEYTGELFF
d_gene: .
abundance: .
j_gene: TRBJ2-2
v_gene: TRBV5-8

CDR3nt: TGTGCCAGCAGCGGACGGACAGGGGGAAATGAAAAACTGTTTTTT
CDR3aa: CASSGRTGGNEKLFF
d_gene: TRBD1
abundance: .
j_gene: TRBJ1-4
v_gene: TRBV9

CDR3nt: TGTGCCAGTACCGTCTCAACGGATTTCCTGGCCAAAAACATTCAGTACTTC
CDR3aa: CASTVSTDFLAKNIQYF
d_gene: .
abundance: once
j_gene: TRBJ2-4
v_gene: TRBV19

CDR3nt: TGTGCCAGCAGCTTAGGGCGAGATACGCAGTATTTT
CDR3aa: CASSLGRDTQYF
d_gene: .
abundance: .
j_gene: TRBJ2-3
v_gene: TRBV7-9

CDR3nt: TGCGCCAGCAGCCCCCCGACAGAAATGAACACTGAAGCTTTCTTT
CDR3aa: CASSPPTEMNTEAFF
d_gene: .
abundance: .
j_gene: TRBJ1-1
v_gene: TRBV4-1

CDR3nt: TGTGCCAGCAGCCCCGACAGGGGGGCCTATGGCTACACCTTC
CDR3aa: CASSPDRGAYGYTF
d_gene: TRBD1
abundance: .
j_gene: TRBJ1-2
v_gene: TRBV5-6

CDR3nt: TGTGCCAGCAGTTACGGGGGCGGTGGCACCGGGGAGCTGTTTTTT
CDR3aa: CASSYGGGGTGELFF
d_gene: .
abundance: once
j_gene: TRBJ2-2
v_gene: TRBV6-5

CDR3nt: TGTGCCAGCAGCCATTCCTTGACTAGATTGACAGATACGCAGTATTTT
CDR3aa: CASSHSLTRLTDTQYF
d_gene: .
abundance: .
j_gene: TRBJ2-3
v_gene: TRBV14

CDR3nt: TGTGCCAGCAGCCCTACAGGGTTGGGGCGGGAGACCCAGTACTTC
CDR3aa: CASSPTGLGRETQYF
d_gene: .
abundance: .
j_gene: TRBJ2-5
v_gene: TRBV9

CDR3nt: TGCGCCAGCAGCGTTGGAGGACAGGGGACTAATGAAAAACTGTTTTTT
CDR3aa: CASSVGGQGTNEKLFF
d_gene: TRBD1
abundance: .
j_gene: TRBJ1-4
v_gene: TRBV5-1

CDR3nt: TGCAGCGTTGAGGGGGGGACCTCATGGGGCGAGCAGTACTTC
CDR3aa: CSVEGGTSWGEQYF
d_gene: TRBD2
abundance: .
j_gene: TRBJ2-7
v_gene: TRBV29-1

CDR3nt: TGTGCCAGTAGTATAGGGCCGGGACTACCTAATGAGCAGTTCTTC
CDR3aa: CASSIGPGLPNEQFF
d_gene: TRBD2
abundance: .
j_gene: TRBJ2-1
v_gene: TRBV19

CDR3nt: TGTGCCAGTTACGGGACGCTGACCTACGAGCAGTACTTC
CDR3aa: CASYGTLTYEQYF
d_gene: .
abundance: .
j_gene: TRBJ2-7
v_gene: TRBV2

CDR3nt: TGCGCCAGCAGCCAAGTAGGAAGGACAGGGGATTCACCCCTCCACTTT
CDR3aa: CASSQVGRTGDSPLHF
d_gene: TRBD1
abundance: .
j_gene: TRBJ1-6
v_gene: TRBV4-1

CDR3nt: TGCGCCAGCAGCCAAGATCGTCGGCCGCTGCACGTGACAGATACGCAGTATTTT
CDR3aa: CASSQDRRPLHVTDTQYF
d_gene: .
abundance: .
j_gene: TRBJ2-3
v_gene: TRBV4-3

CDR3nt: TGTGCCAGCAGCTTACCCAGGGGGTCCTACGAGCAGTACTTC
CDR3aa: CASSLPRGSYEQYF
d_gene: TRBD1
abundance: .
j_gene: TRBJ2-7
v_gene: TRBV11-2

CDR3nt: TGTGCCAGCAGCAAGGTGTCTAGCGGGAGAGGCCAAGAGACCCAGTACTTC
CDR3aa: CASSKVSSGRGQETQYF
d_gene: TRBD2
abundance: once
j_gene: TRBJ2-5
v_gene: TRBV28

CDR3nt: TGTGCCAGCAGTAGCTTCGCGTGGGACACGGAGTCCTACAATGAGCAGTTCTTC
CDR3aa: CASSSFAWDTESYNEQFF
d_gene: .
abundance: .
j_gene: TRBJ2-1
v_gene: TRBV27

CDR3nt: TGTGCCAGCAGCCTAGACAGCCTTTATAGCAATCAGCCCCAGCATTTT
CDR3aa: CASSLDSLYSNQPQHF
d_gene: .
abundance: .
j_gene: TRBJ1-5
v_gene: TRBV5-5

CDR3nt: TGCGCCAGCAGCTTGTTGGGAGCAACTAATGAAAAACTGTTTTTT
CDR3aa: CASSLLGATNEKLFF
d_gene: .
abundance: .
j_gene: TRBJ1-4
v_gene: TRBV5-1

CDR3nt: TGTGCCAGCAGCGTACAGGGCGTCCAAGAGACCCAGTACTTC
CDR3aa: CASSVQGVQETQYF
d_gene: .
abundance: .
j_gene: TRBJ2-5
v_gene: TRBV9

CDR3nt: TGTGCCAGCAACCTCCGGGACAGGGGCGAAGCTTTCTTT
CDR3aa: CASNLRDRGEAFF
d_gene: TRBD1
abundance: .
j_gene: TRBJ1-1
v_gene: TRBV28

CDR3nt: TGTGCCAGCAGCGCCTACAGGGCTGGGGGCAATCAGCCCCAGCATTTT
CDR3aa: CASSAYRAGGNQPQHF
d_gene: .
abundance: .
j_gene: TRBJ1-5
v_gene: TRBV7-9

CDR3nt: TGTGCCAGCAGCATCGGCCGGGGCCCGGACAATGAGCAGTTCTTC
CDR3aa: CASSIGRGPDNEQFF
d_gene: .
abundance: .
j_gene: TRBJ2-1
v_gene: TRBV11-3

CDR3nt: TGCGCCAGCAGCCCCCTGGACAGATACAATCAGCCCCAGCATTTT
CDR3aa: CASSPLDRYNQPQHF
d_gene: .
abundance: .
j_gene: TRBJ1-5
v_gene: TRBV4-1

CDR3nt: TGTGCCAGCAGCTTAGTGATTTATCAGCCCCAGCATTTT
CDR3aa: CASSLVIYQPQHF
d_gene: .
abundance: .
j_gene: TRBJ1-5
v_gene: TRBV7-8

CDR3nt: TGCGCCAGCAGCCAAGACGGGGCCAACAATGAGCAGTTCTTC
CDR3aa: CASSQDGANNEQFF
d_gene: .
abundance: .
j_gene: TRBJ2-1
v_gene: TRBV4-3

CDR3nt: TGTGCCAGCAGCGCCCTCGGGGAAGCGCAGTATTTT
CDR3aa: CASSALGEAQYF
d_gene: .
abundance: once
j_gene: TRBJ2-3
v_gene: TRBV9

CDR3nt: TGTGCCAGCAGTACGTTGACGGACGAATATGGCTACACCTTC
CDR3aa: CASSTLTDEYGYTF
d_gene: .
abundance: .
j_gene: TRBJ1-2
v_gene: TRBV6-6

CDR3nt: TGTGCCAGCCCGAGACCCGGTCGGACGGATAGCACAGATACGCAGTATTTT
CDR3aa: CASPRPGRTDSTDTQYF
d_gene: .
abundance: .
j_gene: TRBJ2-3
v_gene: TRBV2

CDR3nt: TGCAGCGTTGAAGGGGGACTAGCGGTGGCCTACAATGAGCAGTTCTTC
CDR3aa: CSVEGGLAVAYNEQFF
d_gene: TRBD2
abundance: .
j_gene: TRBJ2-1
v_gene: TRBV29-1

CDR3nt: TGTGCCAGTAGTATATGGGCAGGGGAACAGCCCCAGCATTTT
CDR3aa: CASSIWAGEQPQHF
d_gene: .
abundance: .
j_gene: TRBJ1-5
v_gene: TRBV19